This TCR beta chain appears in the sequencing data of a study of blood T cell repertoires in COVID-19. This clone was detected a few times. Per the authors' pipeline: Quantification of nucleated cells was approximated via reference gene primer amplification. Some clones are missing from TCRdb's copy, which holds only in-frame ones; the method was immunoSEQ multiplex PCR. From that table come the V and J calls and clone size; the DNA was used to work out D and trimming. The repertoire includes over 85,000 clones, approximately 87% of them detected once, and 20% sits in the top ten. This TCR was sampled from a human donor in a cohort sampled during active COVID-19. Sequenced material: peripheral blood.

CDR3 in DNA: TGTGCCAGCAGTTACCAGGCCCAACTCGAAGCTTTCTTT. Translated, it gives CASSYQAQLEAFF. This chain joins TRBV6-5 and TRBJ1-1, with unresolved D. The CDR3 extends over 13 amino acids. Germline V gene lookup returns CDR1 MNHEY and CDR2 SVGAGI. Deletions cut 2 bases from V and 8 bases from J, with 12 bases between.